Following are 30 T cell receptor beta chains from one sample sequenced in a study of blood T cells in healthy people across ages. Using a J-beta primer mix together with a sample-barcoded 5' primer, a second PCR was run for roughly 6 to 12 cycles. One entry per CDR3 protein, called by TCRdb with MiXCR from the 5' RACE reads. The sample carries around 1,500,000 distinct CDR3 sequences, approximately 42% recorded once. What was sequenced was blood. These receptors originate from a woman younger than 30 in good health.

The chain combines TRBV20-1 with TRBJ1-1, with unresolved D. The CDR3 is 14 residues long. The V and J ends lost 6 bases and 1 base respectively, with 15 bases between them. Germline-derived CDR1 and CDR2 are DFQATT and SNEGSKA (reference sequence). The CDR3 is CSAKIGPANTEAFF. In DNA, the CDR3 is TGCAGTGCCAAAATCGGGCCGGCGAACACTGAAGCTTTCTTT.

This clonotype has only a few counts. The V and J genes are TRBV7-2 and TRBJ2-1; 11 nucleotides agree with TRBD2. The CDR3 spans 14 residues. CDR1 and CDR2 from the germline V gene are SGHTA and FQGNSA. The trim removed 3 bases at V and 7 bases at J, leaving 2 bases unmatched. CDR3 sequence: CASSFTSGSNEQFF. The CDR3 DNA reads TGTGCCAGCAGCTTTACTAGCGGGAGTAATGAGCAGTTCTTC. Full variable domain (outside the CDR3, taken from reference TRBV7-2 and TRBJ2-1): GAGVSQSPSNKVTEKGKDVELRCDPISGHTALYWYRQSLGQGLEFLIYFQGNSAPDKSGLPSDRFSAERTGGSVSTLTIQRTQQEDSAVYLCASSFTSGSNEQFFGPGTRLTVL.

This clonotype has more than one count but fewer than ten. The chain has TRBV9 and TRBJ2-1; 13 positions agree with TRBD2. This CDR3 is built from 17 residues. The germline V gene encodes CDR1 SGDLS and CDR2 YYNGEE. The V gene end was trimmed by 3 bases and the J gene end by 1 base; junction bases not matched to a gene: 4. This CDR3 is CASSGGTSGASYNEQFF. The CDR3 bases are TGTGCCAGCAGCGGAGGGACTAGCGGGGCGTCCTACAATGAGCAGTTCTTC.

The rearrangement joins TRBV11-2 to TRBJ1-5; D call uncertain. This CDR3 spans 16 amino acids. Germline CDR1 SGHAT, CDR2 FQNNGV. Trimming shortened V by 0 bases and J by 8 bases, and 17 bases separated the two germline ends. In nucleotides, the CDR3 is TGTGCCAGCAGCTTAGACGGCACGGGCTATGGGAAGCCCCAGCATTTT. Amino acid sequence: CASSLDGTGYGKPQHF.

The J gene is TRBJ2-6, the V gene TRBV28, with D unresolved. Trimming pared 3 bases from V and 2 bases from J, leaving 14 bases between. Germline V gene sequence: CDR1 MDHEN, CDR2 SYDVKM. CDR3 size: 17 residues. The CDR3 DNA sequence: TGTGCCAGCAGTTTGGTACAGTCTTCTCCTGGGGCCAACGTCCTGACTTTC. As protein: CASSLVQSSPGANVLTF.

There are a few counts of this clonotype. The J gene is TRBJ1-6, the V gene TRBV6-5, with D perhaps matching TRBD1 (5 bases). CDR1 and CDR2 (germline): MNHEY, SVGAGI. V shed 4 bases and J shed 9 bases, with 19 bases lying between them. This CDR3 comprises 16 residues. CDR3 loop: CASSSSGDRRGSPLHF. CDR3 DNA: TGTGCCAGCAGTTCCTCGGGGGATCGGCGCGGTTCACCCCTCCACTTT.

This clonotype has just one count. The chain combines TRBV20-1 with TRBJ2-3; 8 nucleotides align to TRBD2. Trimming took 1 base from V and 4 from J; bases not matched to a gene: 7. Germline V gives CDR1 DFQATT, CDR2 SNEGSKA (reference sequence). CDR3 length: 15 amino acids. CDR3 region: CSARGQRENSDTQYF. The CDR3 DNA sequence: TGCAGTGCTAGAGGTCAGCGGGAGAACTCAGATACGCAGTATTTT.

The chain has TRBV2 and TRBJ2-1, with 14 bases matching TRBD2. The CDR3 contains 16 residues. Trimming removed 7 bases from V and 3 bases from J; junction bases left unmatched: 5. Per the germline V gene, CDR1 is SNHLY and CDR2 is FYNNEI. The CDR3 is CASNSGLAGVYNEQFF. Written as DNA, the CDR3 is TGTGCCAGCAATTCGGGACTAGCGGGAGTCTACAATGAGCAGTTCTTC.

The V call is TRBV7-9, the J call TRBJ1-2, with D maybe TRBD1 (6 bases). Per the germline V gene, CDR1 is SEHNR and CDR2 is FQNEAQ (reference sequence). This CDR3 has 15 residues. Trimming took 5 bases from V and 3 from J, leaving 16 bases between them. CDR3 nucleotide sequence: TGTGCCAGCAGCGGAGTGGGGGGCTTTGACTATGGCTACACCTTC. Protein product: CASSGVGGFDYGYTF.

The chain couples TRBV6-5 to TRBJ2-5, with 9 bases fitting TRBD1. The J call may not be correct, given that the DNA end is closer to TRBJ2-7. This CDR3 is built from 14 residues. Germline CDR1 reads MNHEY; CDR2 reads SVGAGI. Written as DNA, the CDR3 is TGTGCCAGCCAAATCGGGACAGGGCGGTACGAGCAGTACTTC. Translating it yields CASQIGTGRYEQYF.

The rearrangement links TRBV18 to TRBJ1-1, with a possible D match to TRBD1 (5 bases). This CDR3 spans 16 amino acids. CDR1 and CDR2 (germline): KGHSH, LQKENI. Trimming pared 3 bases from V and 2 bases from J, leaving 16 bases between. This CDR3 is CASSPQGSPRNTEAFF. The CDR3 nucleotides are TGTGCCAGCTCACCCCAGGGTTCCCCAAGAAACACTGAAGCTTTCTTT.

The J gene is TRBJ2-7, the V gene TRBV7-2; possible D gene TRBD2, 5 bases. The CDR3 is made up of 14 amino acids. The germline gives CDR1 SGHTA, CDR2 FQGNSA. V was cut by 5 bases and J by 6 bases, with 17 bases left in between. CDR3 nucleotides: TGTGCCAGCAGCAGAAAGGGTAACGGGATCGAGCAGTACTTC. Protein sequence: CASSRKGNGIEQYF.

In regard to this clonotype: Relative to the germline gene, one junction end is altered; a read error may explain this. V gene TRBV5-1 combines with J gene TRBJ2-3; 9 nucleotides line up with TRBD1. Germline CDR1 is SGHRS and CDR2 is YFSETQ. This CDR3 region has 15 residues. This CDR3 is CASGGDRAPTDAQYF. The CDR3 DNA reads as TGCGCCAGCGGCGGGGACAGGGCGCCCACAGATGCGCAGTATTTT.

Only a few counts were recorded for this clonotype. This chain uses TRBV9 with TRBJ2-1; possible D gene TRBD2, 6 bases. The CDR3 sequence is 17 residues long. Germline assignment: CDR1 SGDLS and CDR2 YYNGEE. V was trimmed by 3 bases and J by 1 base, leaving 17 bases between them. CDR3 region: CASSARRGENSYNEQFF. CDR3 in DNA: TGTGCCAGCAGCGCGCGTCGCGGGGAAAATTCCTACAATGAGCAGTTCTTC.

This chain links TRBV5-1 with TRBJ2-5, with TRBD2 as a possible D gene (6 bases). With 4 bases removed from V and 2 bases from J, the gap between germline ends came to 18 bases. CDR3 size: 16 residues. The germline gives CDR1 SGHRS, CDR2 YFSETQ. CDR3 bases: TGCGCCAGCAGCCTAGCCGTGGCTAGCGTGCAAGAGACCCAGTACTTC. It specifies CASSLAVASVQETQYF.

The sample holds a few counts of this clonotype. The chain uses TRBV7-8 and TRBJ2-5, with a tentative D call TRBD2 (6 bases). Trimming shortened V by 5 bases and J by 1 base, and 11 bases separated the two germline ends. Germline V gene data show CDR1 as SGHVS and CDR2 as FQNEAQ. The CDR3 extends over 14 amino acids. CDR3 in DNA: TGTGCCAGCAGCGACTGGGACTTCCAAGAGACCCAGTACTTC. Protein sequence: CASSDWDFQETQYF. Together with reference TRBV7-8 and TRBJ2-5, the CDR3 gives the full variable domain: GAGVSQSPRYKVAKRGQDVALRCDPISGHVSLFWYQQALGQGPEFLTYFQNEAQLDKSGLPSDRFFAERPEGSVSTLKIQRTQQEDSAVYLCASSDWDFQETQYFGPGTRLLVL.

This chain joins TRBV6-6 and TRBJ2-5; the D gene is possibly TRBD1 (8 bases). In germline, CDR1 is MNHNY, CDR2 SVGAGI (reference sequence). V lost 8 bases and J 11 bases, leaving 18 bases between the germline ends. There are 12 residues in the CDR3. CDR3 protein: CASQQGAGEQYF. CDR3 in DNA: TGTGCCAGCCAGCAGGGGGCGGGAGAGCAGTACTTC.

The J gene is TRBJ2-2, the V gene TRBV6-5; 9 bases line up with TRBD2. V shed 2 bases, J shed 3 bases, and the junction held 16 bases outside the gene matches. Germline V gene sequence: CDR1 MNHEY, CDR2 SVGAGI. There are 20 residues in the CDR3. The CDR3 sequence: CASSYEMPWEAGGDTGELFF. As DNA, the CDR3 is TGTGCCAGCAGTTACGAAATGCCGTGGGAAGCGGGAGGCGACACCGGGGAGCTGTTTTTT.

CDR3 residues: CATSETGETQYF. In DNA, the CDR3 is TGTGCCACCAGTGAGACGGGAGAGACCCAGTACTTC. V is TRBV24-1 and J is TRBJ2-5; D gene ambiguous. Germline lookup yields CDR1 KGHDR and CDR2 SFDVKD. Between the trimmed V and J ends, which lost 4 bases and 4 bases, there was a span of 6 bases. The CDR3 runs to 12 residues.

The CDR3 DNA is TGCGCCAGCAGCTTGGACGGGACTGGAAACACCATATATTTT. Encoded protein: CASSLDGTGNTIYF. The rearrangement uses TRBV5-1 and TRBJ1-3; D remains ambiguous. Germline V lookup: CDR1 SGHRS, CDR2 YFSETQ. The V end was cut by 0 bases, the J end by 2 bases, with 6 bases between. This CDR3 region has 14 residues.

This clonotype was seen ten or more times. This chain uses TRBV29-1 with TRBJ2-7; 7 bases fit TRBD2. Germline trimming cut 3 bases from V and 2 bases from J; bases unmatched to any gene: 10. In germline, CDR1 is SQVTM, CDR2 ANQGSEA. The CDR3 length is 15 residues. CDR3 loop: CSVEVFSGFAYEQYF. The CDR3 nucleotides read TGCAGCGTTGAGGTCTTTAGCGGGTTTGCCTACGAGCAGTACTTC.

The chain couples TRBV29-1 to TRBJ2-5; D may correspond to TRBD1 or TRBD2 (7 bases each). The DNA end favors TRBJ2-7, so the J call may be wrong. This CDR3 spans 13 amino acids. The V gene's germline CDR1 is SQVTM and CDR2 ANQGSEA. CDR3 sequence reads: CSALAGGGDEQYF. The CDR3 bases are TGCAGCGCCCTCGCAGGGGGAGGGGACGAGCAGTACTTC.

This clonotype was seen more than once but under ten times. The chain recombines TRBV5-1 with TRBJ2-3; D unresolved. CDR1 is SGHRS, CDR2 YFSETQ, per germline. The V end was cut by 8 bases, the J end by 2 bases, with 6 bases between. The CDR3 spans 11 residues. CDR3 residues: CAREYTDTQYF. The CDR3 DNA follows: TGCGCCAGGGAGTACACAGATACGCAGTATTTT. Based on the CDR3 plus reference TRBV5-1 and TRBJ2-3, the full variable domain is KAGVTQTPRYLIKTRGQQVTLSCSPISGHRSVSWYQQTPGQGLQFLFEYFSETQRNKGNFPGRFSGRQFSNSRSEMNVSTLELGDSALYLCAREYTDTQYFGPGTRLTVL.

This chain links TRBV27 with TRBJ2-3; no firm D call. From germline, CDR1 is MNHEY and CDR2 SMNVEV (reference sequence). The CDR3 runs to 13 residues. Trimming removed 4 bases from V and 4 bases from J, with 9 bases in between. The DNA for the CDR3 is TGTGCCAGCAGTTCGCCTAGGGCAGATACGCAGTATTTT. Encoded protein: CASSSPRADTQYF.

The table lists this clonotype with a few counts. The CDR3, as DNA: TGTGCCAGCACCCTCGGGGGGTTTCACAATGAGCAGTTCTTC. Its protein is CASTLGGFHNEQFF. V gene TRBV7-9 combines with J gene TRBJ2-1; 7 nucleotides match TRBD2. V lost 7 bases, J lost 5 bases, and 8 bases stayed unmatched. This CDR3 comprises 14 residues. Per germline, CDR1 SEHNR and CDR2 FQNEAQ (reference sequence).

The chain has TRBV27 and TRBJ1-2, with D unclear. Germline CDR1 reads MNHEY; CDR2 reads SMNVEV (reference sequence). The V gene lost 6 bases and the J gene lost 5 bases, with 13 bases spanning the gap. This CDR3 has 13 residues. Written as DNA, the CDR3 is TGTGCCAGCAGGGCGAGCGATGGGTATGGCTACACCTTC. Translated, it gives CASRASDGYGYTF.

The genes are TRBV21-1 and TRBJ2-5; the DNA was not compared with TRBD1, the D call given in the table. TRBV21-1 is a known pseudogene. The CDR3 extends over 16 amino acids. The chain's CDR3 is CASSKGTGDLQETQYF. In DNA form, the CDR3 reads TGTGCCAGCAGCAAAGGGACAGGAGACCTCCAAGAGACCCAGTACTTC.

CDR3 sequence: CSVDLLGDRQWSYNEQFF. Written as DNA, the CDR3 is TGCAGCGTGGATCTATTGGGGGACAGGCAATGGTCCTACAATGAGCAGTTCTTC. The chain combines TRBV29-1 with TRBJ2-1, with 8 positions matching TRBD1. The CDR3 totals 18 residues. J was trimmed by 1 base and V by 6 bases; bases with no gene match: 17. Germline CDR1 reads SQVTM; CDR2 reads ANQGSEA.

This clonotype showed up just a few times. The V call is TRBV5-1, the J call TRBJ2-3; 9 nucleotides match TRBD2. CDR3 size: 17 residues. V trimming: 0 bases; J trimming: 2 bases; junction bases outside the gene matches: 7. Germline CDR1 is SGHRS and CDR2 is YFSETQ. CDR3 sequence: CASSLGGTSRFTDTQYF. In DNA form, the CDR3 reads TGCGCCAGCAGCTTGGGGGGGACTAGCAGGTTCACAGATACGCAGTATTTT. Complete variable domain (other parts from reference TRBV5-1 and TRBJ2-3): KAGVTQTPRYLIKTRGQQVTLSCSPISGHRSVSWYQQTPGQGLQFLFEYFSETQRNKGNFPGRFSGRQFSNSRSEMNVSTLELGDSALYLCASSLGGTSRFTDTQYFGPGTRLTVL.

The chain carries TRBV7-9 and TRBJ1-2, with D uncertain. Trimming shortened V by 11 bases and J by 3 bases, and 7 bases separated the two germline ends. The CDR3 is 10 residues long. CDR1 is SEHNR, CDR2 FQNEAQ, per germline (reference sequence). CDR3 residues: CACGDYGYTF. In DNA form, the CDR3 reads TGTGCCTGTGGGGACTATGGCTACACCTTC. Using reference TRBV7-9 and TRBJ1-2 for the parts outside the CDR3, the full variable domain is DTGVSQNPRHKITKRGQNVTFRCDPISEHNRLYWYRQTLGQGPEFLTYFQNEAQLEKSRLLSDRFSAERPKGSFSTLEIQRTEQGDSAMYLCACGDYGYTFGSGTRLTVV.